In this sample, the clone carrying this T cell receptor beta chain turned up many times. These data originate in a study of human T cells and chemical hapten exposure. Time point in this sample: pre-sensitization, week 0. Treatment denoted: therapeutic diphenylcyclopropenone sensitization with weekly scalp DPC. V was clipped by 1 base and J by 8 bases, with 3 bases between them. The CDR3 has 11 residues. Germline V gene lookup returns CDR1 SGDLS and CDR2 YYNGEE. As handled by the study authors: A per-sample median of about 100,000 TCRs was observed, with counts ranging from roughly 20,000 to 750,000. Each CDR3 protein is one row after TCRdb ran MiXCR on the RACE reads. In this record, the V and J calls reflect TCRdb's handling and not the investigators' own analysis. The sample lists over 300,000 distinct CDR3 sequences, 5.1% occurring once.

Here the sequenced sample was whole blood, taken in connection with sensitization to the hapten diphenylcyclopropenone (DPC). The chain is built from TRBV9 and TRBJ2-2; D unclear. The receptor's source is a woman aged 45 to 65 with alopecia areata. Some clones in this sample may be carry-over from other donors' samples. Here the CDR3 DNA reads TGTGCCAGCAGCGTAAGTGGGGAGCTGTTTTTT. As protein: CASSVSGELFF.